What follows are 14 T cell receptor beta chains derived from one specimen sequenced in a study of blood T cells in healthy people across ages. The use of a sample-barcoded 5' primer and a J-beta primer mix characterized a second PCR of roughly 6 to 11 cycles. TCRdb re-analysed the 5' RACE reads in MiXCR, keeping a single row per CDR3 protein. The sample yields some 880,000 distinct CDR3 sequences, roughly 40% seen once. The sample consisted of blood. The receptors were sampled from a man aged 18 to 29 in good health.

In its sample, this clonotype was seen many times. The chain joins TRBV7-2 to TRBJ2-5, with TRBD2 as a possible D gene (6 bases). V gave up 5 bases and J gave up 1 base, with 14 bases separating them. The CDR3 is 15 amino acids. Germline V gives CDR1 SGHTA, CDR2 FQGNSA. The CDR3 coding sequence is TGTGCCAGCAGCCAGCGCAGGGACTTCCAAGAGACCCAGTACTTC. This sequence encodes CASSQRRDFQETQYF.

This clonotype was seen many times. J is TRBJ2-1 and V is TRBV5-1; a weak D match, TRBD1 (6 bases). Germline-derived CDR1 and CDR2 are SGHRS and YFSETQ. The CDR3 covers 14 residues. V lost 3 bases and J 5 bases, leaving 12 bases between the germline ends. CDR3 bases: TGCGCCAGCAGCTCCTACAGGGATAACAATGAGCAGTTCTTC. It yields the protein CASSSYRDNNEQFF.

This rearrangement joins TRBV20-1 to TRBJ1-4; 8 bases map to TRBD1. This CDR3 has 14 amino acids. J lost 7 bases, V lost 6 bases, and 10 bases had no gene match. The germline gives CDR1 DFQATT, CDR2 SNEGSKA (reference sequence). This CDR3 is CSAEQGAGGEKLFF. The DNA of the CDR3 is TGCAGTGCGGAGCAGGGGGCGGGAGGTGAAAAACTGTTTTTT.

This clonotype was detected once. The junction differs from germline at one of its ends, possibly a read error. V gene TRBV6-5 combines with J gene TRBJ2-3; unclear D gene. Looked up from germline, CDR1 is MNHEY and CDR2 is SVGAGI. The CDR3 is 18 residues long. The CDR3 loop reads CACSYSMFTSLSTDTQYF. CDR3 DNA sequence: TGTGCCTGCAGTTACTCGATGTTTACCAGCCTTAGCACAGATACGCAGTATTTT.

This clonotype was found many times. Sequence at one end of the junction differs from germline and may be a read error. The V and J genes are TRBV12-3 or TRBV12-4 and TRBJ1-5; D remains ambiguous. The CDR3 runs to 15 residues. As DNA, the CDR3 is TGCGCCAGCAGCTTGGCCGGGGATAGCAATCAGCCCCAGCATTTT. Translated: CASSLAGDSNQPQHF.

The chain couples TRBV30 to TRBJ1-1; D possibly corresponds to TRBD1 (6 bases). The CDR3 runs to 13 residues. Germline values: CDR1 GTSNPN, CDR2 SVGIG (reference sequence). V was pared by 0 bases and J by 5 bases, with 10 bases between. The DNA of the CDR3 is TGTGCCTGGAGTGTACTCAGGGGAACTGAAGCTTTCTTT. Encoded protein: CAWSVLRGTEAFF.

This clonotype was seen more than once but under ten times. The gene calls are TRBV20-1 and TRBJ2-5; D is unresolved. There are 19 residues in the CDR3. In germline, CDR1 is DFQATT, CDR2 SNEGSKA (reference sequence). V was clipped by 3 bases and J by 1 base, with 27 bases between them. The CDR3 loop is CSASLLTPYAPWRQETQYF. The CDR3 region has the DNA TGCAGTGCTAGTTTACTGACTCCCTACGCTCCCTGGCGCCAAGAGACCCAGTACTTC.

The rearrangement joins TRBV5-1 to TRBJ1-6, with 10 bases fitting TRBD1. With V trimmed by 0 bases and J by 10 bases, 7 bases remained unmatched. Germline loops: CDR1 SGHRS, CDR2 YFSETQ. The CDR3 spans 16 residues. The CDR3 DNA sequence: TGCGCCAGCAGCTTGGCCGTTGGGACAGGGGAATCACCCCTCCACTTT. The encoded protein is CASSLAVGTGESPLHF. The complete variable domain, with remaining parts taken from reference TRBV5-1 and TRBJ1-6, reads KAGVTQTPRYLIKTRGQQVTLSCSPISGHRSVSWYQQTPGQGLQFLFEYFSETQRNKGNFPGRFSGRQFSNSRSEMNVSTLELGDSALYLCASSLAVGTGESPLHFGNGTRLTVT.

This clonotype was counted a few times. This chain joins TRBV7-2 and TRBJ1-5; perhaps TRBD1 as D (6 bases). Germline CDR1 SGHTA, CDR2 FQGNSA. The CDR3 is 15 residues long. V gave up 3 bases and J gave up 3 bases, with 12 bases separating them. CDR3 DNA: TGTGCCAGCAGCTTCGGCGGGGGCGTCAATCAGCCCCAGCATTTT. Its protein product is CASSFGGGVNQPQHF.

This clonotype has at least ten counts. The V gene is TRBV14, the J gene TRBJ2-3; D gene ambiguous. Trimming shortened V by 3 bases and J by 3 bases, and 13 bases separated the two germline ends. The length of the CDR3 is 15 residues. Looked up from germline, CDR1 is SGHDN and CDR2 is FVKESK. CDR3 amino acids: CASSQFELTTDTQYF. Here the CDR3 DNA reads TGTGCCAGCAGCCAGTTCGAGTTGACGACAGATACGCAGTATTTT.

The chain combines TRBV12-3 or TRBV12-4 with TRBJ1-1; 7 nucleotides line up with TRBD1. CDR3 length equals 14 residues. The trim removed 6 bases at V and 3 bases at J, leaving 7 bases unmatched. As DNA, the CDR3 is TGTGCCAGCAGGAGTTACAGGGGCGACACTGAAGCTTTCTTT. It is translated as CASRSYRGDTEAFF.

This clonotype occurred a few times. The chain combines TRBV14 with TRBJ2-3; D is unresolved. Trimming shortened V by 2 bases and J by 6 bases, and 6 bases separated the two germline ends. This CDR3 is built from 12 residues. CDR1 and CDR2 (germline): SGHDN, FVKESK. This chain's CDR3 is CASSQLLDTQYF. Here the CDR3 DNA reads TGTGCCAGCAGCCAATTACTGGATACGCAGTATTTT.

The V call is TRBV20-1, the J call TRBJ2-5; the match to TRBD1 covers 8 bases. V gave up 6 bases and J gave up 11 bases; unmatched junction bases: 23. The CDR3 totals 16 residues. Germline assignment: CDR1 DFQATT and CDR2 SNEGSKA (reference sequence). The CDR3 sequence is CSAPGTGSLVYNEQYF. The CDR3 nucleotides are TGCAGTGCCCCCGGGACAGGTAGTTTGGTGTACAATGAGCAGTACTTC.

This clonotype was observed a single time. The rearrangement uses TRBV7-2 and TRBJ1-1, with TRBD1 matching 7 bases. The CDR3 is 16 amino acids. V shed 5 bases and J 2 bases; nucleotides not matched to a gene: 11. CDR1 and CDR2 from the germline V gene are SGHTA and FQGNSA. DNA of the CDR3: TGTGCCAGCAGCCTAGGGGGCTTGTATGGAAACACTGAAGCTTTCTTT. Translated, it gives CASSLGGLYGNTEAFF.